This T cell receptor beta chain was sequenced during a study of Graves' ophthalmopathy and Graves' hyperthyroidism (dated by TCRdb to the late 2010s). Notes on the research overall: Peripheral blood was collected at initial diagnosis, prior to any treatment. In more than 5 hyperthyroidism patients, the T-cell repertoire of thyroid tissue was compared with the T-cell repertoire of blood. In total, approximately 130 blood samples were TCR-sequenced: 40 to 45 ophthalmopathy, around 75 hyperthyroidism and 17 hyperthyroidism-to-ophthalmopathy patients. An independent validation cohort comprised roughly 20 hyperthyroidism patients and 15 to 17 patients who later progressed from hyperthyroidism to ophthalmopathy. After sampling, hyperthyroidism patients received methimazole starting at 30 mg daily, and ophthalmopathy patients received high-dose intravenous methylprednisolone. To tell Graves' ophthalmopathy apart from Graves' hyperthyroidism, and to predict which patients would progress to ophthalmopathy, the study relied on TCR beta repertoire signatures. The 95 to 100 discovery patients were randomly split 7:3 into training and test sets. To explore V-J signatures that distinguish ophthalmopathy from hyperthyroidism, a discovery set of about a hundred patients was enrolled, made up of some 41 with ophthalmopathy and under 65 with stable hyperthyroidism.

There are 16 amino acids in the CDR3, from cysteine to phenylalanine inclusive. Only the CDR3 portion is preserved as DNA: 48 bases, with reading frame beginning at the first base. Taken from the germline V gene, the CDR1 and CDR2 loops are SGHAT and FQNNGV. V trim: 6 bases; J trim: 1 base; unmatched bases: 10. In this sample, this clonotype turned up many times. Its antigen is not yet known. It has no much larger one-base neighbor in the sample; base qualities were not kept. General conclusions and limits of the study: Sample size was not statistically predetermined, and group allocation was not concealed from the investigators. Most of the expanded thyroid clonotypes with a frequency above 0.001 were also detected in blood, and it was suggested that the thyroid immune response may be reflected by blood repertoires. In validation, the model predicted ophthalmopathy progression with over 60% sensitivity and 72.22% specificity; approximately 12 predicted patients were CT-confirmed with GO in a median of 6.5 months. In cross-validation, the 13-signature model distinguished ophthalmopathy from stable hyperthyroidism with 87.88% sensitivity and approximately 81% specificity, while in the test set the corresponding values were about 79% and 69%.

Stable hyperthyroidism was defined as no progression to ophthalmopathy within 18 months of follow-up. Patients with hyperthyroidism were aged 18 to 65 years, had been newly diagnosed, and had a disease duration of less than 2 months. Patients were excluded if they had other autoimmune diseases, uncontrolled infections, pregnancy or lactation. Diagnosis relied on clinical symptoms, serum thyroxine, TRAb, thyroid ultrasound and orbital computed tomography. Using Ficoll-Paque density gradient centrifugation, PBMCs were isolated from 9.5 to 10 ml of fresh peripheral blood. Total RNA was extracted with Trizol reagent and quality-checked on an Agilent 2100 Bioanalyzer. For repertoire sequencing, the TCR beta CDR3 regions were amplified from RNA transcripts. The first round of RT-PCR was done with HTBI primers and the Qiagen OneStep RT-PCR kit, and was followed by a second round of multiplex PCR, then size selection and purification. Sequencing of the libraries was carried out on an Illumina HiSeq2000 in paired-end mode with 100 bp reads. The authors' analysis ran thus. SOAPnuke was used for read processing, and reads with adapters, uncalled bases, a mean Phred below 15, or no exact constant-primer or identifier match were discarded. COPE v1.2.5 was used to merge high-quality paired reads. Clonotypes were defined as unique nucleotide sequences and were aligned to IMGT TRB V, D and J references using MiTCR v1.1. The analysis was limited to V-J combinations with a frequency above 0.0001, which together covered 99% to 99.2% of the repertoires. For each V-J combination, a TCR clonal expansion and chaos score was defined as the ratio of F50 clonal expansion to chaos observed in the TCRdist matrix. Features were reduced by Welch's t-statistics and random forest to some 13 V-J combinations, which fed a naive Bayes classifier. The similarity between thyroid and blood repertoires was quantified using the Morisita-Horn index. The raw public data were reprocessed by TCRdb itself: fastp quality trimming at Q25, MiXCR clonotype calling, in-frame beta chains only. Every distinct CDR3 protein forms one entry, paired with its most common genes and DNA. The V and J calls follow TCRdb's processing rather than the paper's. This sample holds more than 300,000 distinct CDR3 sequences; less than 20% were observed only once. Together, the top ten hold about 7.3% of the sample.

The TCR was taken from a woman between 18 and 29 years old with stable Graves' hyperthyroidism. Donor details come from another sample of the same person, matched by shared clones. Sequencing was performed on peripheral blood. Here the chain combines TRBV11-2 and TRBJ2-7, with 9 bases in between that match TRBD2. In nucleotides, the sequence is TGTGCCAGCAGTCGGGGCGGGGGGGGAGGATCCTACGAGCAGTACTTC. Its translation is CASSRGGGGGSYEQYF.